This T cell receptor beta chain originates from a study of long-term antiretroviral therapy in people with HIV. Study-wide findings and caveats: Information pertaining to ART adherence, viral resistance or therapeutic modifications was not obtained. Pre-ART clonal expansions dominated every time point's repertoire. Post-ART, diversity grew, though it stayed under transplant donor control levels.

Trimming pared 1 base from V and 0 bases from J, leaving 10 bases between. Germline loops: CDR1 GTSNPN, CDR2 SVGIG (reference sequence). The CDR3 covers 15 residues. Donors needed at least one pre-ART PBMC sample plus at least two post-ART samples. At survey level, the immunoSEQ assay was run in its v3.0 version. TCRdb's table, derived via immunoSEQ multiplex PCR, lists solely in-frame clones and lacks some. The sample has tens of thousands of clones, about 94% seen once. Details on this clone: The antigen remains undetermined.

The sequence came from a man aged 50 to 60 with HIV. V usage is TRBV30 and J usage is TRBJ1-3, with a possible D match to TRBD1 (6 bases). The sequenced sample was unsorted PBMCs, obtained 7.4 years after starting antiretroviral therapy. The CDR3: CAWSAGAFSGNTIYF. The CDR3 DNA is TGTGCCTGGAGTGCGGGGGCGTTCTCTGGAAACACCATATATTTT.